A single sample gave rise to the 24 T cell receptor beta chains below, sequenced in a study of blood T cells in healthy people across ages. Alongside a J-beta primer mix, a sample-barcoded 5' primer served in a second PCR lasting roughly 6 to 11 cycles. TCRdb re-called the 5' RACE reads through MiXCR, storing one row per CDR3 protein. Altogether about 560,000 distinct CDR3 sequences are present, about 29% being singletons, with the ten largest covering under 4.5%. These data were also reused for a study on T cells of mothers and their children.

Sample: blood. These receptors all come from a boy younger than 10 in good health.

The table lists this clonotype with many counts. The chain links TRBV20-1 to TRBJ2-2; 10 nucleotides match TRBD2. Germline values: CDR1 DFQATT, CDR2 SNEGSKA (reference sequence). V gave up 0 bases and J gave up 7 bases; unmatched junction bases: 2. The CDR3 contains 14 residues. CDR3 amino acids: CSARDSGGIGELFF. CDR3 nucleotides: TGCAGTGCTAGAGATAGCGGGGGGATCGGGGAGCTGTTTTTT.

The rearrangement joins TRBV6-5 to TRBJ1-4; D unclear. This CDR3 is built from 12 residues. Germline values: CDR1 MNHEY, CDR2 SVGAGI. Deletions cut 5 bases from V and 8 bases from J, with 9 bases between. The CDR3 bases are TGTGCCAGCAGTGGGTGGGAGGAAAAACTGTTTTTT. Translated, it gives CASSGWEEKLFF.

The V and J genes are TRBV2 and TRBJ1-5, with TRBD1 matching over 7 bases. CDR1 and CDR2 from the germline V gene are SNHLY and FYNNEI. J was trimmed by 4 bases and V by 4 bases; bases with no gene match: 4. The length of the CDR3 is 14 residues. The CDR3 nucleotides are TGTGCCAGCAGTGGACAGGGTGGTAATCAGCCCCAGCATTTT. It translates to CASSGQGGNQPQHF.

Here the CDR3 reads CASRPPSSGRANEQFF. Written as DNA, the CDR3 is TGCGCCAGCAGGCCCCCCTCTAGCGGGAGGGCAAATGAGCAGTTCTTC. This chain uses TRBV10-2 with TRBJ2-5; 12 bases map to TRBD2. The tail of the sequence fits TRBJ2-1 better, so the J call may be wrong. This CDR3 comprises 16 residues. Germline lookup yields CDR1 WSHSY and CDR2 SAAADI.

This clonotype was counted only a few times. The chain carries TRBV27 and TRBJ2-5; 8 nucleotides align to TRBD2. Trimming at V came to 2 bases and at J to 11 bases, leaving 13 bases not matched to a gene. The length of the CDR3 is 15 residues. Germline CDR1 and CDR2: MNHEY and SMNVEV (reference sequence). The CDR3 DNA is TGTGCCAGCAGTTTAGGGGGAGCGGGAGAACGGGAGCAGTACTTC. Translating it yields CASSLGGAGEREQYF.

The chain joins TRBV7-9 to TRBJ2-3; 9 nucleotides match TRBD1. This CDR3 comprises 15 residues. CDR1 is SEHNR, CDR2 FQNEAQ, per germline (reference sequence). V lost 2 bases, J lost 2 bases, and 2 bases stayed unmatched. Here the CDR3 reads CASSLTGGHTDTQYF. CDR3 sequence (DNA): TGTGCCAGCAGCTTAACAGGGGGCCACACAGATACGCAGTATTTT. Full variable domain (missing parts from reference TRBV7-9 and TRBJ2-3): DTGVSQNPRHKITKRGQNVTFRCDPISEHNRLYWYRQTLGQGPEFLTYFQNEAQLEKSRLLSDRFSAERPKGSFSTLEIQRTEQGDSAMYLCASSLTGGHTDTQYFGPGTRLTVL.

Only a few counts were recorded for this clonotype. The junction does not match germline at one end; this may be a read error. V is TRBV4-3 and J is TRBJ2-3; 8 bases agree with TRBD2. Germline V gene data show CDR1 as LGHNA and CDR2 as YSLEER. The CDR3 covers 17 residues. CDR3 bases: TGCGCCAGCAGCCAAGATCTAGCGGGTTTTAGCACGGATACGCAGTATTTT. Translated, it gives CASSQDLAGFSTDTQYF.

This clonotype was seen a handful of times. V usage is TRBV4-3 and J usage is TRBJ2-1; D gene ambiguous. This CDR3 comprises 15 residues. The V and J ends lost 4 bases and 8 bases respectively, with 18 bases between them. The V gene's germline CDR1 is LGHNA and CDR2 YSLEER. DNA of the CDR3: TGCGCCAGCAGCCTAATCGCGGATGCTTTTTATGAGCAGTTCTTC. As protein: CASSLIADAFYEQFF.

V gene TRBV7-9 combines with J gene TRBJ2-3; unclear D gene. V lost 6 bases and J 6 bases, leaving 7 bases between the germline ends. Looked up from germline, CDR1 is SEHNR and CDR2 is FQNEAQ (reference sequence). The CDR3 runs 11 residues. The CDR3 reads CASRQSDTQYF. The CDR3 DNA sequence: TGTGCCAGCAGACAGAGCGATACGCAGTATTTT. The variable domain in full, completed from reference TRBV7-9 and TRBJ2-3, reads DTGVSQNPRHKITKRGQNVTFRCDPISEHNRLYWYRQTLGQGPEFLTYFQNEAQLEKSRLLSDRFSAERPKGSFSTLEIQRTEQGDSAMYLCASRQSDTQYFGPGTRLTVL.

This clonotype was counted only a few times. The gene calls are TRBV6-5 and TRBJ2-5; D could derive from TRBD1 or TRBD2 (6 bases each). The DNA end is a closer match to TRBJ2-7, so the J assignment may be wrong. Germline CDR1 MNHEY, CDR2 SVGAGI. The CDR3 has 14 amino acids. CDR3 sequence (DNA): TGTGCCAGCAGTTCCGGGGGCCGAGCCTACGAGCAGTACTTC. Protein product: CASSSGGRAYEQYF.

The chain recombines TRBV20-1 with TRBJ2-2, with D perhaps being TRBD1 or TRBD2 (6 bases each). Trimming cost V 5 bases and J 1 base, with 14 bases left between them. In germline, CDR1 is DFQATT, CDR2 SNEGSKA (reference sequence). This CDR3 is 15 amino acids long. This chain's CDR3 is CSAPRGAMNTGELFF. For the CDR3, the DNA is TGCAGTGCTCCGAGGGGGGCCATGAACACCGGGGAGCTGTTTTTT.

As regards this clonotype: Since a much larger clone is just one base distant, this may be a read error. DNA for the CDR3: TGTGCCAGCCCACCATCCCCCTACGAGCAGTACTTC. Encoded protein: CASPPSPYEQYF. The chain combines TRBV18 with TRBJ2-7, with unresolved D. CDR1 is KGHSH and CDR2 is LQKENI in the germline V gene. CDR3 length: 12 amino acids.

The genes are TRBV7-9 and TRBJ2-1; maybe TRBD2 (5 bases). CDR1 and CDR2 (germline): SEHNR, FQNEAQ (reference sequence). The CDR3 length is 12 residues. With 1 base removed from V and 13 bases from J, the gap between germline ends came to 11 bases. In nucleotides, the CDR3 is TGTGCCAGCAGCTTAGTGGTGGGAGCTCAGTTCTTC. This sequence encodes CASSLVVGAQFF. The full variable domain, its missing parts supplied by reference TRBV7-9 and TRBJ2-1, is DTGVSQNPRHKITKRGQNVTFRCDPISEHNRLYWYRQTLGQGPEFLTYFQNEAQLEKSRLLSDRFSAERPKGSFSTLEIQRTEQGDSAMYLCASSLVVGAQFFGPGTRLTVL.

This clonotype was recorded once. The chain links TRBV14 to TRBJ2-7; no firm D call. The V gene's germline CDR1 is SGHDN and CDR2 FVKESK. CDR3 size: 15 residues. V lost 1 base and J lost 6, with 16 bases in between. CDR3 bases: TGTGCCAGCAGCCAAGTCTTCGGTTGGTTCGCCGAGCAGTACTTC. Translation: CASSQVFGWFAEQYF.

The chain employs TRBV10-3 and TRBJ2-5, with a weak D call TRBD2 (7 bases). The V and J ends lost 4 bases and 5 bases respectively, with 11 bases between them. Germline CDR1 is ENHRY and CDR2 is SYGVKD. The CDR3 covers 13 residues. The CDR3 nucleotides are TGTGCCATCAGTGTGAAGGGGGGGGAGACCCAGTACTTC. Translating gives CAISVKGGETQYF.

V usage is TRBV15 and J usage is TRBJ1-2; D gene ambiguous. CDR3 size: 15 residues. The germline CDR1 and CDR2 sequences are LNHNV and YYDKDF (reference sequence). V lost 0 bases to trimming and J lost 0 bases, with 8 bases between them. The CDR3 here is CATSRDGKPNYGYTF. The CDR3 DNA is TGTGCCACCAGCAGAGACGGCAAGCCTAACTATGGCTACACCTTC.

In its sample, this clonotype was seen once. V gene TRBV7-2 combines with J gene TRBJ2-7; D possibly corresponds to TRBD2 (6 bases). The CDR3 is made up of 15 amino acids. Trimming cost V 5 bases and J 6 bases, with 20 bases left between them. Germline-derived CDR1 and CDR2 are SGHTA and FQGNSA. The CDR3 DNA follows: TGTGCCAGCAGCCCCTCGGCGGGGCGGGGAGGCGAGCAGTACTTC. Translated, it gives CASSPSAGRGGEQYF.

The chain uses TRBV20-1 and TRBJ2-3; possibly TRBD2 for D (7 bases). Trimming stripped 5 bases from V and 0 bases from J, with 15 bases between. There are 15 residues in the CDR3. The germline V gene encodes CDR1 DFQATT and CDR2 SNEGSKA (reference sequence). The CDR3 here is CSAQGSGVSTDTQYF. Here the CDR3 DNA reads TGCAGTGCTCAGGGGAGCGGGGTGAGCACAGATACGCAGTATTTT.

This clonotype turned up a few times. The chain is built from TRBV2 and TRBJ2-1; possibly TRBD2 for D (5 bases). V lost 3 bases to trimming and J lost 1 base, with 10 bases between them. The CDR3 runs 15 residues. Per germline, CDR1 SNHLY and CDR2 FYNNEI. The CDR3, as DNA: TGTGCCAGCAGTGAGACGGTAGCGTCCTACAATGAGCAGTTCTTC. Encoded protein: CASSETVASYNEQFF.

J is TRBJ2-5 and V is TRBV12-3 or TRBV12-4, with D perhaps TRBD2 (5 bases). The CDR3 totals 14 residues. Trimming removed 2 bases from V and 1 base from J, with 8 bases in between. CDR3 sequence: CASSLRGTQETQYF. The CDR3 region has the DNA TGTGCCAGCAGTTTACGGGGTACCCAAGAGACCCAGTACTTC.

CDR3 in DNA: TGCAGTGCTAGAGTTGCCCAGGGGGATTATGGCTACACCTTC. This codes for CSARVAQGDYGYTF. The J gene is TRBJ1-2, the V gene TRBV20-1, with 7 bases matching TRBD1. After removal of 1 base from V and 5 bases from J, the junction contained 7 bases not matched to a gene. Looked up from germline, CDR1 is DFQATT and CDR2 is SNEGSKA (reference sequence). CDR3 length equals 14 residues.

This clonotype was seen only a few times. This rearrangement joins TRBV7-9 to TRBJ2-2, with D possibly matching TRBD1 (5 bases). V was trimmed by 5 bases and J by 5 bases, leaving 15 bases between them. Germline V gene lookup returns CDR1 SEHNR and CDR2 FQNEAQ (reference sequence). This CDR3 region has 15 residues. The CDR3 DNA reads TGTGCCAGCAGCCGCGCCCTTCAGGGTACCGGGGAGCTGTTTTTT. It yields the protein CASSRALQGTGELFF.

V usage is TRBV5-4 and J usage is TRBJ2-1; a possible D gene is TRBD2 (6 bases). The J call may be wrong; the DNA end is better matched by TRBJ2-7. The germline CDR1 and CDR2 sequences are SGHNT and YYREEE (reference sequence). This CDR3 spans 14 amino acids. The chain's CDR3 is CASNRGDSSYEQYF. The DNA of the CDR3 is TGTGCCAGCAACCGAGGGGACTCATCCTACGAGCAGTACTTC.

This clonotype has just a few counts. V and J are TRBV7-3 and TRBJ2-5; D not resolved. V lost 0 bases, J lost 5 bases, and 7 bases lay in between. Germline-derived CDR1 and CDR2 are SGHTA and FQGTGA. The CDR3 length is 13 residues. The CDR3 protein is CASSLTFRETQYF. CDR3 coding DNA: TGTGCCAGCAGCTTAACGTTTAGGGAGACCCAGTACTTC.